This T cell receptor beta chain was sequenced during a study of blood T cells in healthy people across ages. Study-level findings and limits: Both naive CD4+ cell counts and diversity were greater in long-lived donors than in aged donors.

Regarding this clonotype: The antigen is not known.

The second PCR ran about 6 to 11 cycles with a sample-barcoded 5' primer and J-beta primers. All samples yielded 2.5 million or more CDR3-containing paired-end reads. From the 5' RACE reads, TCRdb called clonotypes with MiXCR, one entry per CDR3 protein. Counted here are approximately 1,700,000 distinct CDR3 sequences, about two fifths occurring once; the ten biggest clones make up under 30%. V shed 3 bases and J shed 0 bases, with 20 bases lying between them. This CDR3 region has 18 residues. CDR1 is SGHVS and CDR2 is FNYEAQ in the germline V gene. The sequencing input was blood. The receptor comes from a human donor in good health. V gene TRBV7-6 combines with J gene TRBJ1-1, with D uncertain. In DNA form, the CDR3 reads TGTGCCAGCAGCTTTGTAGCCCCCTCCGAGATTCTGAACACTGAAGCTTTCTTT. Residues: CASSFVAPSEILNTEAFF.